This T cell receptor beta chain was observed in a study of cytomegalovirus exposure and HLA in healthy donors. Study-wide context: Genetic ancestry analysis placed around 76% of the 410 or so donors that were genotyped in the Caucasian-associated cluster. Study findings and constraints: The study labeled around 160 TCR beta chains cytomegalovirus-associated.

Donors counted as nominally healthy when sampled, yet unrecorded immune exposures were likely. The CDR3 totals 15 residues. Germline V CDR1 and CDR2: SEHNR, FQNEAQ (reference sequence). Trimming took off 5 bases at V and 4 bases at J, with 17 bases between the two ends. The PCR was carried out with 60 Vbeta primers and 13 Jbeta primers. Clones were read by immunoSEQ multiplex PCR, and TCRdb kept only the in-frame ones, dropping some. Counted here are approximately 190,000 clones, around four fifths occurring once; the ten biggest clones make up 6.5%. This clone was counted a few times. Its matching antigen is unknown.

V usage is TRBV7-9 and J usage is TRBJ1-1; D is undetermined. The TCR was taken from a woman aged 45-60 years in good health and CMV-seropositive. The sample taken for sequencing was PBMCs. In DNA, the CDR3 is TGTGCCAGCAGCCCGGGCGGGGTAATAGGCACTGAAGCTTTCTTT. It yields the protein CASSPGGVIGTEAFF.